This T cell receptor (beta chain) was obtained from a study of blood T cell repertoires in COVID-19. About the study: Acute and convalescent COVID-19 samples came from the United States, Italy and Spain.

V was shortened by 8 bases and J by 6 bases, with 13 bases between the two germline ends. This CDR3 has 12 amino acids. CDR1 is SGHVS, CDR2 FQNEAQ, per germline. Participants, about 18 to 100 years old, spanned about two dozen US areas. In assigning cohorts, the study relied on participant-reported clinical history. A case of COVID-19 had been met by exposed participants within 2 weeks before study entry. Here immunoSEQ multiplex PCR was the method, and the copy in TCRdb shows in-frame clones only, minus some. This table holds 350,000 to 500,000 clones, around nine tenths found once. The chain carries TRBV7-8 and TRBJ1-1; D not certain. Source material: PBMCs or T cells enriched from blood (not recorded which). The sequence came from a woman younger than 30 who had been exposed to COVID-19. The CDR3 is CASSRVRAEAFF. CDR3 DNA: TGTGCCAGCTCGCGGGTGCGGGCTGAAGCTTTCTTT. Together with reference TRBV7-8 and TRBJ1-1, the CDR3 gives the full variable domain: GAGVSQSPRYKVAKRGQDVALRCDPISGHVSLFWYQQALGQGPEFLTYFQNEAQLDKSGLPSDRFFAERPEGSVSTLKIQRTQQEDSAVYLCASSRVRAEAFFGQGTRLTVV.